Given below is one T cell receptor (beta chain) in context. Its antigen is as yet unknown. V dropped 5 bases and J dropped 3; count of bases not matched to a gene: 3. The CDR3 spans 15 residues. Germline CDR1 reads MNHEY; CDR2 reads SVGAGI. The data were produced by immunoSEQ multiplex PCR, yet TCRdb's version contains in-frame clones alone and is incomplete. The sample shows about 150,000 clones, approximately 87% of them seen only once. This record comes from a study of T cell responses to AZD1222 COVID-19 vaccine. Study-wide points: The donor group comprised mostly white British people and more females; the analysis possibly underestimated clonal diversity. Mapped onto spike, vaccine-associated CD4 TCRs spanned it and were dominant at 160-218 and 743-854. Baseline seropositives among AZD1222 recipients totaled only five or six.

The sequence was collected from an adult in good health. The starting material was peripheral blood, obtained on day 0 of MenACWY control vaccination. The chain carries TRBV6-5 and TRBJ1-3; the match to TRBD1 covers 11 bases. As DNA, the CDR3 is TGTGCCAGCAGTCGGACAGGGGGCCTTGGAAACACCATATATTTT. This codes for CASSRTGGLGNTIYF.